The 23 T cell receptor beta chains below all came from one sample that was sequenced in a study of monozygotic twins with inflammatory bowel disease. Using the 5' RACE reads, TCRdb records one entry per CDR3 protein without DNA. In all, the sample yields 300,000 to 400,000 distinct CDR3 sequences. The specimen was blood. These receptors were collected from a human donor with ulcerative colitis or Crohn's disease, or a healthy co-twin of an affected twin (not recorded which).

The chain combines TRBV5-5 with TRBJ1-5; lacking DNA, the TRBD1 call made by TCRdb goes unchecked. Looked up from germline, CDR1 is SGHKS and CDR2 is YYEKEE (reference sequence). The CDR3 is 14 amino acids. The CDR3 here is CASSYGTGYQPQHF. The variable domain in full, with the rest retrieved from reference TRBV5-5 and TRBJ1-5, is DAGVTQSPTHLIKTRGQQVTLRCSPISGHKSVSWYQQVLGQGPQFIFQYYEKEERGRGNFPDRFSARQFPNYSSELNVNALLLGDSALYLCASSYGTGYQPQHFGDGTRLSIL.

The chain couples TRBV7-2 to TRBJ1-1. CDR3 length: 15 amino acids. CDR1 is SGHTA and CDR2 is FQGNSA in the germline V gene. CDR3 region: CASSLRGHWNTEAFF. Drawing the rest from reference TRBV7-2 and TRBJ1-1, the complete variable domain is GAGVSQSPSNKVTEKGKDVELRCDPISGHTALYWYRQSLGQGLEFLIYFQGNSAPDKSGLPSDRFSAERTGGSVSTLTIQRTQQEDSAVYLCASSLRGHWNTEAFFGQGTRLTVV.

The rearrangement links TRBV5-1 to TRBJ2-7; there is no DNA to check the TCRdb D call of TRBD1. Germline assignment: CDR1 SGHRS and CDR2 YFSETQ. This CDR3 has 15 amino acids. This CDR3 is CASSELGQGTHEQYF.

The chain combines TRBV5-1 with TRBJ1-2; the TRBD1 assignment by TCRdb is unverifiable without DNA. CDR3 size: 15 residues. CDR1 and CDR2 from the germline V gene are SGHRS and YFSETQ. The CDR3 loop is CASSYNPLQDYGYTF. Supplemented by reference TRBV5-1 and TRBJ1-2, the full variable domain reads KAGVTQTPRYLIKTRGQQVTLSCSPISGHRSVSWYQQTPGQGLQFLFEYFSETQRNKGNFPGRFSGRQFSNSRSEMNVSTLELGDSALYLCASSYNPLQDYGYTFGSGTRLTVV.

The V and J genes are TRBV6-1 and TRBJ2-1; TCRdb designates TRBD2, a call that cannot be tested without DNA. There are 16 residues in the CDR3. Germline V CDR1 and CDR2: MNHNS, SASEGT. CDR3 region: CASRGSSGGRYNEQFF.

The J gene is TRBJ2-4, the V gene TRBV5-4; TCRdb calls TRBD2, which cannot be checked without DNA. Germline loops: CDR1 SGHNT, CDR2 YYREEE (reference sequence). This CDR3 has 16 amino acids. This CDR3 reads CASTARGQAGSNIQYF.

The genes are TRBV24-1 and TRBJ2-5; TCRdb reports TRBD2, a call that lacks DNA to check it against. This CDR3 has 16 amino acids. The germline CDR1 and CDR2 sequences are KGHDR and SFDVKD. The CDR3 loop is CATSDSASGVRETQYF.

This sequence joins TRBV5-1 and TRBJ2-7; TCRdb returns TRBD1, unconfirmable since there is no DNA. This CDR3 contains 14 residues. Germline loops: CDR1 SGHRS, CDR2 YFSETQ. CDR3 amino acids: CASSPETGTYEQYF.

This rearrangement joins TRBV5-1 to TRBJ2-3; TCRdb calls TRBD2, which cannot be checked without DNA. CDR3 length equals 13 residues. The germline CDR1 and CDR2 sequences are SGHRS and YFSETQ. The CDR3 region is CASSPQTSGNPYF.

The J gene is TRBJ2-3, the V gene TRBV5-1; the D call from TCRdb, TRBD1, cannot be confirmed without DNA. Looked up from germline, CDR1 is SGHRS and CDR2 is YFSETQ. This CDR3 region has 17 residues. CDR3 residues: CASSLEGWGQSTDTQYF. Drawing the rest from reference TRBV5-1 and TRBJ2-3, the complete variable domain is KAGVTQTPRYLIKTRGQQVTLSCSPISGHRSVSWYQQTPGQGLQFLFEYFSETQRNKGNFPGRFSGRQFSNSRSEMNVSTLELGDSALYLCASSLEGWGQSTDTQYFGPGTRLTVL.

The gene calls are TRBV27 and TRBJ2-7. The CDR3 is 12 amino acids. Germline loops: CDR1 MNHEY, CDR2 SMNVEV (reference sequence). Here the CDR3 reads CASSIPGRGQYF.

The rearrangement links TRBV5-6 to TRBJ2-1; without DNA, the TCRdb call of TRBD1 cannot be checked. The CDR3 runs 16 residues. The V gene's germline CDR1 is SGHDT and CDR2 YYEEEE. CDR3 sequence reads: CVSSPQGVLLYNEQFF.

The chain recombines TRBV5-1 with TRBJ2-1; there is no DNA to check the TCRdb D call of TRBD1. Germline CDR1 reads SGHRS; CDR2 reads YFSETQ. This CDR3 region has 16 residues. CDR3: CASSFDRSWGYNEQFF. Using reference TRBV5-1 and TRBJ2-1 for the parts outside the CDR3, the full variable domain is KAGVTQTPRYLIKTRGQQVTLSCSPISGHRSVSWYQQTPGQGLQFLFEYFSETQRNKGNFPGRFSGRQFSNSRSEMNVSTLELGDSALYLCASSFDRSWGYNEQFFGPGTRLTVL.

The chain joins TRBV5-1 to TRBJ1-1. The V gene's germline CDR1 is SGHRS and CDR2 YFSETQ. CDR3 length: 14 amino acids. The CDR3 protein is CASSLGFSSGEAFF. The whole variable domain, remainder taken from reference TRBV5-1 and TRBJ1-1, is KAGVTQTPRYLIKTRGQQVTLSCSPISGHRSVSWYQQTPGQGLQFLFEYFSETQRNKGNFPGRFSGRQFSNSRSEMNVSTLELGDSALYLCASSLGFSSGEAFFGQGTRLTVV.

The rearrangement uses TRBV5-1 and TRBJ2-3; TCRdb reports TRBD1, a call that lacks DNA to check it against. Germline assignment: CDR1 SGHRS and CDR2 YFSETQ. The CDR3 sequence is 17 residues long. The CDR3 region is CASSLGLLTGGTHTQYF.

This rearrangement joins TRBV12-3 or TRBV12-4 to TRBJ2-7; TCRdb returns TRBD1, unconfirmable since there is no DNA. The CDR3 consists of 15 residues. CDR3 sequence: CASSSLTGVGYEQYF.

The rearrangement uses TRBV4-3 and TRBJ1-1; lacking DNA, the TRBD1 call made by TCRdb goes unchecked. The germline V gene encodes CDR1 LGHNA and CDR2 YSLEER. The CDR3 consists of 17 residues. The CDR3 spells CASSQEPPGTANTEAFF.

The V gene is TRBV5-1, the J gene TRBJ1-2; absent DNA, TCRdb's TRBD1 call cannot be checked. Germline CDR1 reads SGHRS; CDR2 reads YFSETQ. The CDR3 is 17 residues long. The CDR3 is CASSSSRDRGVNYGYTF. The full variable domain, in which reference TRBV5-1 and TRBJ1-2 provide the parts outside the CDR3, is KAGVTQTPRYLIKTRGQQVTLSCSPISGHRSVSWYQQTPGQGLQFLFEYFSETQRNKGNFPGRFSGRQFSNSRSEMNVSTLELGDSALYLCASSSSRDRGVNYGYTFGSGTRLTVV.

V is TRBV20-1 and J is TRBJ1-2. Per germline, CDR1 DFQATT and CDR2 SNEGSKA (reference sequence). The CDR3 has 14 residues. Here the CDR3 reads CSARAKGVNYGYTF.

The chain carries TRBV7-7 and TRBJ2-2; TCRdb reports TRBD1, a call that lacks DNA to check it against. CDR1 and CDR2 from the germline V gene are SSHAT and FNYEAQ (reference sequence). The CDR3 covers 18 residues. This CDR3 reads CASSSTKGQGLDTGELFF.

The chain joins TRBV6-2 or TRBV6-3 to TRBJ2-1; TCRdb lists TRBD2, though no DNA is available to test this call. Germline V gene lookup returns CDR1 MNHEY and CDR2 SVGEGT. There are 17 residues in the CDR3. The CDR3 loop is CASRGLAGGATYNEQFF.

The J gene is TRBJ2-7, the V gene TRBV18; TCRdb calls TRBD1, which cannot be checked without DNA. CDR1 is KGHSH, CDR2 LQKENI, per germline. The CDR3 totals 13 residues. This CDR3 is CASSPTGRYEQYF. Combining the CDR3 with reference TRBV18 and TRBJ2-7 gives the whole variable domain NAGVMQNPRHLVRRRGQEARLRCSPMKGHSHVYWYRQLPEEGLKFMVYLQKENIIDESGMPKERFSAEFPKEGPSILRIQQVVRGDSAAYFCASSPTGRYEQYFGPGTRLTVT.

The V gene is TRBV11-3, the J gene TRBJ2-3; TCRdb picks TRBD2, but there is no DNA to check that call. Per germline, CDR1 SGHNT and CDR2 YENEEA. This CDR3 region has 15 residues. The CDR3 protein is CASSLAGEDTDTQYF.